This entry lists 26 T cell receptor beta chains sequenced from one sample in a study of blood T cell repertoires in COVID-19. This table comes from immunoSEQ multiplex PCR, and its TCRdb copy is limited to in-frame clones, with some not included. The sample records about 190,000 clones, approximately 90% being singletons. The specimen sequenced was peripheral blood. Receptors were obtained from a man aged 70 or older with active or convalescent COVID-19.

With regard to this clone: At one end the junction does not follow the germline gene, possibly because of a read error. The J gene is TRBJ1-1, the V gene TRBV6-5; possible D gene TRBD1, 6 bases. In germline, CDR1 is MNHEY, CDR2 SVGAGI. The CDR3 contains 14 residues. CDR3 in DNA: TGTGCCAGCAGGAAGGACAGAAGGAACACTGAAGTTTTCTTT. Translation gives CASRKDRRNTEVFF.

This sequence joins TRBV2 and TRBJ1-5, with a tentative D call TRBD1 (6 bases). The CDR3 runs 14 residues. V was clipped by 4 bases and J by 4 bases, with 11 bases between them. Germline V lookup: CDR1 SNHLY, CDR2 FYNNEI. The DNA of the CDR3 is TGTGCCAGCAGTGGAGGACAGCCAAATCAGCCCCAGCATTTT. Translated: CASSGGQPNQPQHF.

V gene TRBV19 combines with J gene TRBJ1-1, with a tentative D call TRBD1 (6 bases). Trimming pared 3 bases from V and 5 bases from J, leaving 13 bases between. The germline gives CDR1 LNHDA, CDR2 SQIVND (reference sequence). The CDR3 totals 14 residues. CDR3 residues: CASSMAGAGTEAFF. DNA for the CDR3: TGTGCCAGTAGTATGGCGGGGGCTGGGACTGAAGCTTTCTTT.

This chain connects TRBV4-3 to TRBJ2-7, with TRBD1 as a possible D gene (6 bases). With 3 bases removed from V and 2 bases from J, the gap between germline ends came to 17 bases. This CDR3 contains 16 residues. Germline CDR1 and CDR2: LGHNA and YSLEER. CDR3: CASSQSPGEGAYEQYF. CDR3 sequence (DNA): TGCGCCAGCAGCCAGTCCCCAGGGGAAGGGGCCTACGAGCAGTACTTC.

The chain's CDR3 is CASTRDSGETQYF. DNA for the CDR3: TGTGCCAGCACCCGCGACAGTGGCGAGACCCAGTACTTC. The genes are TRBV2 and TRBJ2-5; possibly TRBD1 for D (5 bases). V lost 7 bases to trimming and J lost 5 bases, with 14 bases between them. Germline V gene sequence: CDR1 SNHLY, CDR2 FYNNEI. The CDR3 sequence is 13 residues long.

V usage is TRBV10-2 and J usage is TRBJ1-5, with a weak D call TRBD1 (6 bases). V lost 10 bases to trimming and J lost 3 bases, with 16 bases between them. Germline V lookup: CDR1 WSHSY, CDR2 SAAADI. The CDR3 runs 14 residues. The CDR3 nucleotides read TGCGCCACCAAGCCACGACAGGTCAATCAGCCCCAGCATTTT. Translation gives CATKPRQVNQPQHF.

This clone was counted a single time. This chain connects TRBV2 to TRBJ1-4, with 7 bases aligning to TRBD1. CDR3 length: 15 residues. Trimming at V came to 5 bases and at J to 1 base, leaving 4 bases not matched to a gene. In germline, CDR1 is SNHLY, CDR2 FYNNEI. In nucleotides, the CDR3 is TGTGCCAGCAGTAAACAGGGGATAACTAATGAAAAACTGTTTTTT. It is translated as CASSKQGITNEKLFF.

V is TRBV7-2 and J is TRBJ1-2; 8 nucleotides line up with TRBD1. Unmatched junction bases numbered 8, after V lost 2 bases and J lost 0 bases. The CDR3 sequence is 17 residues long. From germline, CDR1 is SGHTA and CDR2 FQGNSA. Here the CDR3 DNA reads TGTGCCAGCAGCTTATTGGGGGCAGGGGGCTCTAACTATGGCTACACCTTC. It yields the protein CASSLLGAGGSNYGYTF.

The genes are TRBV18 and TRBJ1-2, with 12 positions matching TRBD1. J was trimmed by 4 bases and V by 6 bases; bases with no gene match: 6. Germline CDR1 and CDR2: KGHSH and LQKENI. The CDR3 length is 15 residues. The CDR3 sequence is CASSPGQGALYGYTF. The CDR3 nucleotides are TGTGCCAGCTCCCCGGGACAGGGGGCTCTCTATGGCTACACCTTC.

This clone was found once. V is TRBV27 and J is TRBJ2-3; 9 bases are shared with TRBD2. Germline lookup yields CDR1 MNHEY and CDR2 SMNVEV (reference sequence). The CDR3 has 19 amino acids. V gave up 3 bases and J gave up 1 base; unmatched junction bases: 14. CDR3 in amino acids: CASSLGDSRGGLGTDTQYF. Here the CDR3 DNA reads TGTGCCAGCAGTTTGGGGGACTCGCGGGGGGGCCTTGGCACAGATACGCAGTATTTT.

The J gene is TRBJ2-2, the V gene TRBV10-1; TRBD1 agrees at 8 bases. The CDR3 covers 15 residues. The trim removed 8 bases at V and 4 bases at J, leaving 9 bases unmatched. Looked up from germline, CDR1 is WNHNN and CDR2 is SYGVQD (reference sequence). Here the CDR3 reads CASYFTQGGTGELFF. CDR3 DNA sequence: TGCGCCAGCTATTTTACACAGGGGGGCACCGGGGAGCTGTTTTTT.

The chain uses TRBV7-2 and TRBJ2-5; 7 bases align to TRBD2. V shed 4 bases and J 3 bases; nucleotides not matched to a gene: 20. The germline CDR1 and CDR2 sequences are SGHTA and FQGNSA. The CDR3 totals 19 residues. CDR3 region: CASSSPFVRGRGGEETQYF. The CDR3 coding sequence is TGTGCCAGCAGCTCCCCGTTTGTCAGAGGGCGCGGGGGTGAAGAGACCCAGTACTTC.

The sample holds a few counts of this clone. The V gene is TRBV6-2 or TRBV6-3, the J gene TRBJ2-5, with 11 positions matching TRBD1. The CDR3 length is 16 residues. Germline CDR1 MNHEY, CDR2 SVGEGT. The trim removed 5 bases at V and 4 bases at J, leaving 9 bases unmatched. CDR3: CASSAVWGQGGETQYF. CDR3 in DNA: TGTGCCAGCAGTGCCGTCTGGGGACAGGGGGGAGAGACCCAGTACTTC.

This clone was observed a single time. The J gene is TRBJ2-5, the V gene TRBV7-2, with 10 bases identical to TRBD2. After removal of 6 bases from V and 2 bases from J, the junction contained 6 bases not matched to a gene. Germline CDR1 and CDR2: SGHTA and FQGNSA. This CDR3 comprises 15 residues. The CDR3 region has the DNA TGTGCCAGCAGTCTCACTAGCGGGGTGCAAGAGACCCAGTACTTC. As protein: CASSLTSGVQETQYF.

The V call is TRBV5-1, the J call TRBJ2-1; 13 bases match TRBD2. Germline V lookup: CDR1 SGHRS, CDR2 YFSETQ. The CDR3 is made up of 16 amino acids. Trimming at V came to 0 bases and at J to 8 bases, leaving 5 bases not matched to a gene. CDR3 amino acids: CASSLGTSGGAYEQFF. Written as DNA, the CDR3 is TGCGCCAGCAGCTTGGGCACTAGCGGGGGGGCCTATGAGCAGTTCTTC.

This clone was found a few times. The gene calls are TRBV9 and TRBJ2-1; TRBD1 aligns across 8 bases. V was pared by 4 bases and J by 4 bases, with 7 bases of the junction left unmatched. The CDR3 covers 15 residues. Germline values: CDR1 SGDLS, CDR2 YYNGEE. CDR3 in DNA: TGTGCCAGCAGCACCGGGACAGGAGGATACAATGAGCAGTTCTTC. Amino acid sequence: CASSTGTGGYNEQFF.

CDR3 DNA: TGTGCCAGCAGGGTGGACAGCGATAATTCACCCCTCCACTTT. Its translation is CASRVDSDNSPLHF. The V call is TRBV6-5, the J call TRBJ1-6; a weak D match, TRBD1 (6 bases). CDR3 length: 14 residues. Trimming left V 6 bases short and J 5 bases short, with 11 bases between. Germline CDR1 and CDR2: MNHEY and SVGAGI.

This sequence joins TRBV7-6 and TRBJ2-3; possible D gene TRBD1, 6 bases. The CDR3 contains 13 residues. The V and J ends lost 5 bases and 3 bases respectively, with 9 bases between them. Germline-derived CDR1 and CDR2 are SGHVS and FNYEAQ. Written as DNA, the CDR3 is TGTGCCAGCAGCCTGACAGGTACAGATACGCAGTATTTT. This gives the protein CASSLTGTDTQYF.

The V call is TRBV5-6, the J call TRBJ2-2; 8 positions agree with TRBD2. The CDR3 is 15 amino acids. V was pared by 2 bases and J by 6 bases, with 6 bases of the junction left unmatched. The germline V gene encodes CDR1 SGHDT and CDR2 YYEEEE. The DNA of the CDR3 is TGTGCCAGCAGCTTCCGGGAGGGTTTGCCCGGGGAGCTGTTTTTT. It specifies CASSFREGLPGELFF. Variable domain in full (rest from reference TRBV5-6 and TRBJ2-2): DAGVTQSPTHLIKTRGQQVTLRCSPKSGHDTVSWYQQALGQGPQFIFQYYEEEERQRGNFPDRFSGHQFPNYSSELNVNALLLGDSALYLCASSFREGLPGELFFGEGSRLTVL.

The CDR3 coding sequence is TGTGCCAGCAGTGGTGCGGGGCCTGGGGATGAAAAACTGTTTTTT. Its translation is CASSGAGPGDEKLFF. The chain joins TRBV28 to TRBJ1-4; tentative D call: TRBD1 (5 bases). This CDR3 comprises 15 residues. Trimming stripped 5 bases from V and 6 bases from J, with 16 bases between. The germline gives CDR1 MDHEN, CDR2 SYDVKM.

The CDR3 coding sequence is TGTGCCAGCAGTTTTCCTCAGGGGGCGAGCAATCAGCCCCAGCATTTT. As protein: CASSFPQGASNQPQHF. J is TRBJ1-5 and V is TRBV6-6; 8 bases are a match to TRBD1. This CDR3 has 16 residues. Looked up from germline, CDR1 is MNHNY and CDR2 is SVGAGI (reference sequence). J was trimmed by 1 base and V by 4 bases; bases with no gene match: 6.

This chain joins TRBV24-1 and TRBJ2-2; TRBD2 is a possible D gene (5 bases). V lost 4 bases and J lost 6, with 8 bases in between. Germline values: CDR1 KGHDR, CDR2 SFDVKD. The CDR3 contains 13 residues. As DNA, the CDR3 is TGTGCCACCAGTGAGGCTAGCCCCGGGGAGCTGTTTTTT. Its protein product is CATSEASPGELFF.

This chain uses TRBV5-6 with TRBJ2-1; D is perhaps TRBD2 (6 bases). The CDR3 consists of 15 residues. Per the germline V gene, CDR1 is SGHDT and CDR2 is YYEEEE. Between the trimmed V and J ends, which lost 3 bases and 5 bases, there was a span of 15 bases. CDR3: CASSWGTSRDNEQFF. CDR3 sequence (DNA): TGTGCCAGCAGCTGGGGGACTTCCCGGGACAATGAGCAGTTCTTC.

This chain uses TRBV29-1 with TRBJ1-3; D is possibly TRBD1 (6 bases). The length of the CDR3 is 13 residues. The germline V gene encodes CDR1 SQVTM and CDR2 ANQGSEA. V gave up 3 bases and J gave up 4 bases, with 10 bases separating them. CDR3 sequence: CSVEDSLGNTIYF. The CDR3 nucleotides are TGCAGCGTTGAGGACAGCCTAGGAAACACCATATATTTT.

This clone was seen a single time. The rearrangement links TRBV6-1 to TRBJ2-2; TRBD2 might be the D (6 bases). The V end lost 2 bases, the J end lost 6 bases, and 16 bases lay between the germline ends. The germline V gene has CDR1 MNHNS and CDR2 SASEGT. This CDR3 has 16 amino acids. The CDR3 DNA reads as TGTGCCAGCAGTGAATTGGGGGGTATTAAAGCCGGGGAGCTGTTTTTT. It codes for CASSELGGIKAGELFF.

The gene calls are TRBV5-4 and TRBJ2-7; 9 bases line up with TRBD1. The junction had 6 bases not matched to a gene; V was cut back by 4 bases and J by 4 bases. Germline V gene lookup returns CDR1 SGHNT and CDR2 YYREEE (reference sequence). The CDR3 has 14 residues. The CDR3 bases are TGTGCCAGCAGCCCTGGGACAGGGAATTACGAGCAGTACTTC. Translation: CASSPGTGNYEQYF. The full variable domain, rest sourced from reference TRBV5-4 and TRBJ2-7, is ETGVTQSPTHLIKTRGQQVTLRCSSQSGHNTVSWYQQALGQGPQFIFQYYREEENGRGNFPPRFSGLQFPNYSSELNVNALELDDSALYLCASSPGTGNYEQYFGPGTRLTVT.